A single T cell receptor beta chain is shown here with its context. Germline V gene sequence: CDR1 SGDLS, CDR2 YYNGEE. The CDR3 consists of 14 residues. Trimming cost V 3 bases and J 0 bases, with 9 bases left between them. The data were obtained in a study of blood T cell repertoires in COVID-19. Study overall: Spain, Italy and the United States supplied samples that represented acute and convalescent COVID-19. Nucleic acid was either cDNA or gDNA, and it came from T cells, B-cell-depleted T cells, or PBMCs.

Ages ranged from about 18 to 89 years, with residence in approximately 25 US areas. Donors of Cohort 3 who recovered were those that had two negative PCRs, clearance, or symptom resolution. Generated by immunoSEQ multiplex PCR, the TCRdb table keeps only in-frame clones and is missing some. This sample yields 190,000 or so clones, of which approximately 75% are seen a single time; about 10% belongs to the top ten. This TCR came from a middle-aged man who had recovered from COVID-19. V usage is TRBV9 and J usage is TRBJ1-1, with D uncertain. The sequenced sample was PBMCs or T cells enriched from blood (not recorded which). CDR3 amino acids: CASSGSTMNTEAFF. In DNA form, the CDR3 reads TGTGCCAGCAGCGGATCGACAATGAACACTGAAGCTTTCTTT.